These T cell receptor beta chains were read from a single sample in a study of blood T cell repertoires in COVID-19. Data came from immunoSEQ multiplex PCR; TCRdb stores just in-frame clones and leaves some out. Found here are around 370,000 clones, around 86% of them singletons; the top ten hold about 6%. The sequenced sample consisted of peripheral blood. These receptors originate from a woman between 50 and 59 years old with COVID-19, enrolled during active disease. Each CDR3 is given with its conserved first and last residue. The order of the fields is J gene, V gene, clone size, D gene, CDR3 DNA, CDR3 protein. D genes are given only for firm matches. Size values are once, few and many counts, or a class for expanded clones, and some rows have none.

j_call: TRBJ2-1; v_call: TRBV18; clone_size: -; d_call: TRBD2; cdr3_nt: TGTGCCAGCTCACCACGCCTGCAAGCGGGAGGTCGAAATGAGCAGTTCTTC; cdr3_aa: CASSPRLQAGGRNEQFF
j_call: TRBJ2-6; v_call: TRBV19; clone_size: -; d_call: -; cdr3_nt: TGTGCCAGCACTAAGGCCCGGGAGACCCGCTCTGGGGCCAACGTCCTGACTTTC; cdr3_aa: CASTKARETRSGANVLTF
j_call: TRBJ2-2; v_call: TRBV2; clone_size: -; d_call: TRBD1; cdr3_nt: TGTGCCAGCAGTTGGTCCCGGGACAGGGACGTGGGGACCGGGGAGCTGTTTTTT; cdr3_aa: CASSWSRDRDVGTGELFF
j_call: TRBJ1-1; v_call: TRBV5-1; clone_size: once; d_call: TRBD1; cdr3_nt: TGCGCCAGCAGGTGGACAGGGGGCAAGGCTGAAGCTTTCTTT; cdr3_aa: CASRWTGGKAEAFF
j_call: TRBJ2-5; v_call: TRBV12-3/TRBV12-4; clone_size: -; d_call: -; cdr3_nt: TGTGCCAGCAGTTTACGTAGAGAGACCCAGTACTTC; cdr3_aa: CASSLRRETQYF
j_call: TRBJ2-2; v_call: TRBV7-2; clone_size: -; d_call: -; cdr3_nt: TGTGCCAGCAGCTTAGTAGCAACGAACACCGGGGAGCTGTTTTTT; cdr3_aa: CASSLVATNTGELFF
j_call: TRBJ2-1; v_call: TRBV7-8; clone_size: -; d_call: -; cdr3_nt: TGTGCCAGCAGCTTAGGGTCAATCGGGAGCTCCTACAATGAGCAGTTCTTC; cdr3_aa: CASSLGSIGSSYNEQFF
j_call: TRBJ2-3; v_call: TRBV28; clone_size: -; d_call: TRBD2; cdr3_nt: TGTGCCAGCAGTTCTCAGGCTAGCGGGAGGGCAACAGATACGCAGTATTTT; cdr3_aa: CASSSQASGRATDTQYF
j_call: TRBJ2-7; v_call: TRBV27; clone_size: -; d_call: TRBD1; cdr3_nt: TGTGCCAGCAGCCCCGGGACAGGGGGCTACGAGCAGTACTTC; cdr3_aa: CASSPGTGGYEQYF
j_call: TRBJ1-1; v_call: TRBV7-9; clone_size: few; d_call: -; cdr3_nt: TGTGCCAGCAGCTTACGGGACACCCTGATGTCTGAAGCTTTCTTT; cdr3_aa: CASSLRDTLMSEAFF
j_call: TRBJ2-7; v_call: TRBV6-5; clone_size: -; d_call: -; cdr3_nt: TGTGCCAGCAGACGCGACAGAAGGGCCTACGAGCAGTACTTC; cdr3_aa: CASRRDRRAYEQYF